These 2 T cell receptor beta chains came from one sample sequenced in a study of cytomegalovirus exposure and HLA in healthy donors. Both 60 Vbeta primers and 13 Jbeta primers went into the PCR. Generated by immunoSEQ multiplex PCR, the TCRdb table keeps only in-frame clones and is missing some. The data hold 100,000 to 150,000 clones, with more than 9% observed a single time. The sequencing sample was made of PBMCs. The receptors shown here come from a young woman in good health and CMV-seropositive.

This clone occurred a few times. The V and J genes are TRBV5-6 and TRBJ1-2; 7 bases map to TRBD1. The CDR3 is 14 amino acids. V dropped 2 bases and J dropped 0; count of bases not matched to a gene: 1. Germline CDR1 and CDR2: SGHDT and YYEEEE. The CDR3 reads CASSFTGANYGYTF. CDR3 bases: TGTGCCAGCAGCTTTACAGGGGCTAACTATGGCTACACCTTC.

The chain employs TRBV7-9 and TRBJ1-4, with TRBD1 as a possible D gene (5 bases). Deletions cut 1 base from V and 10 bases from J, with 10 bases between. Germline V gene sequence: CDR1 SEHNR, CDR2 FQNEAQ (reference sequence). CDR3 length: 13 amino acids. The CDR3 region has the DNA TGTGCCAGCAGCTTAGGGGGGGAAGCAAAACTGTTTTTT. Translation: CASSLGGEAKLFF. Drawing the rest from reference TRBV7-9 and TRBJ1-4, the complete variable domain is DTGVSQNPRHKITKRGQNVTFRCDPISEHNRLYWYRQTLGQGPEFLTYFQNEAQLEKSRLLSDRFSAERPKGSFSTLEIQRTEQGDSAMYLCASSLGGEAKLFFGSGTQLSVL.